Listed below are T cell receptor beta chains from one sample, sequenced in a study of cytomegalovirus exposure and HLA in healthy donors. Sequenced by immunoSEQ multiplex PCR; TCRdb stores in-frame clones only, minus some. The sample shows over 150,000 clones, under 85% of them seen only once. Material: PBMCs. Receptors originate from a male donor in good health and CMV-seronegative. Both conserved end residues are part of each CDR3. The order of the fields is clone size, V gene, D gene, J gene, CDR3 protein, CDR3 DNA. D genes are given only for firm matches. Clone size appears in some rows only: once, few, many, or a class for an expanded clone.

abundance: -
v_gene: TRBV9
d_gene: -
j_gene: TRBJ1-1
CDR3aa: CASSGNPQGEAFF
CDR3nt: TGTGCCAGCAGCGGAAACCCTCAGGGTGAAGCTTTCTTT

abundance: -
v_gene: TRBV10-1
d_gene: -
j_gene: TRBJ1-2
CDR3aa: CASSEVGMDYGYTF
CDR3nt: TGCGCCAGCAGTGAGGTGGGCATGGACTATGGCTACACCTTC

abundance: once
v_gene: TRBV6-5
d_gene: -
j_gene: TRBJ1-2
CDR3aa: CASSERTYGYTF
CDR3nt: TGTGCCAGCTCCGAGCGGACCTATGGCTACACCTTC

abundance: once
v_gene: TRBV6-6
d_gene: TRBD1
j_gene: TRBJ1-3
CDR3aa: CASSSGTGGNTIYF
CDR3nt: TGTGCCAGCAGTTCCGGGACAGGGGGAAACACCATATATTTT

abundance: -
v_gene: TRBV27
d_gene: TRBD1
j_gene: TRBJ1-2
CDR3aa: CASSWTGGRINYGYTF
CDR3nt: TGTGCCAGCAGTTGGACAGGGGGCCGTATCAACTATGGCTACACCTTC

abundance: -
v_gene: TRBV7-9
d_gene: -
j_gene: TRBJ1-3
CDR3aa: CASTTEDSLGNTIYF
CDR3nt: TGTGCCAGCACCACGGAGGACAGTCTGGGAAACACCATATATTTT

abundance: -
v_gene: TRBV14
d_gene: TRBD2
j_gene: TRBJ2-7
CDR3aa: CASSRVAGGPYEQYF
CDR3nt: TGTGCCAGCAGCCGAGTAGCGGGAGGACCCTACGAGCAGTACTTC

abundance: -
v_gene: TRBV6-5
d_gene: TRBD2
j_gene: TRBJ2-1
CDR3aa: CASSYQRTSGVGEQFF
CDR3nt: TGTGCCAGCAGTTACCAAAGGACTAGCGGGGTCGGTGAGCAGTTCTTC

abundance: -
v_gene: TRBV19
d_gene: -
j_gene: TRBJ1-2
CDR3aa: CASSPSSRAGYGYTF
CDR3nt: TGTGCCAGTAGCCCATCCTCCAGAGCAGGCTATGGCTACACCTTC

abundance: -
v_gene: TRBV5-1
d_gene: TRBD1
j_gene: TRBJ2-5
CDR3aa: CASSDRGQETQYF
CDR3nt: TGCGCCAGCAGCGACAGGGGGCAAGAGACCCAGTACTTC

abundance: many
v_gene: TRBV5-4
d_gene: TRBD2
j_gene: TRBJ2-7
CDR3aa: CASSPTRGVASYEQYF
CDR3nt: TGTGCCAGCAGCCCCACCCGGGGGGTAGCTTCCTACGAGCAGTACTTC

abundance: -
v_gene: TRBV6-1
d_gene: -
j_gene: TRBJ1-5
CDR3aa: CASSGRVPSNQPQHF
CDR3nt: TGTGCCAGCAGTGGCCGGGTCCCTAGCAATCAGCCCCAGCATTTT

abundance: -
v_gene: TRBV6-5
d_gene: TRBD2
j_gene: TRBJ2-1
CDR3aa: CASTAGVVNEQFF
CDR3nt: TGTGCCAGCACGGCGGGAGTAGTCAATGAGCAGTTCTTC

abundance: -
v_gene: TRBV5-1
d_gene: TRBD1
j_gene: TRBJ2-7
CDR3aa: CASSLGGTGSYEQYF
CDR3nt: TGCGCCAGCAGCCTGGGAGGGACAGGGAGTTACGAGCAGTACTTC

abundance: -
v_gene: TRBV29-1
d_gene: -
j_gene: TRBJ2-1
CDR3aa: CSSSGVYNEQFF
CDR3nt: TGCAGCTCATCGGGAGTATACAATGAGCAGTTCTTC

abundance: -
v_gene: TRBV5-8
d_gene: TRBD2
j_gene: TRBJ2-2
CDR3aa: CASRRVSSGYTGELFF
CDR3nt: TGTGCCAGCAGAAGGGTTTCTAGCGGCTACACCGGGGAGCTGTTTTTT

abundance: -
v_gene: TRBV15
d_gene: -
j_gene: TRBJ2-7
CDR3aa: CATSRDGGATYEQYF
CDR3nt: TGTGCCACCAGCAGAGATGGAGGGGCGACCTACGAGCAGTACTTC

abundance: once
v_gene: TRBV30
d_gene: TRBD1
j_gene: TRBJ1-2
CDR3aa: CAWATGGYNYGYTF
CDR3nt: TGTGCCTGGGCCACAGGGGGCTATAACTATGGCTACACCTTC

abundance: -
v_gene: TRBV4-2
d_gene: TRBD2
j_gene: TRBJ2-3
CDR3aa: CASSQDRAGGSPDTQYF
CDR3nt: TGTGCCAGCAGCCAAGATCGAGCGGGGGGATCACCAGATACGCAGTATTTT

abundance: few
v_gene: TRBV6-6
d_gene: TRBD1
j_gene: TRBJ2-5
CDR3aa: CASRGQGAQETQYF
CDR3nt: TGTGCCAGCAGAGGACAGGGGGCCCAAGAGACCCAGTACTTC

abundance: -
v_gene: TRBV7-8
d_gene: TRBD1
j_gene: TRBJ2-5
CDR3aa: CASSPSMTGNEETQYF
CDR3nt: TGTGCCAGCAGCCCTAGCATGACAGGGAACGAAGAGACCCAGTACTTC

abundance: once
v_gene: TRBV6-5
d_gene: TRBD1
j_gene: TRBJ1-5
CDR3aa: CASSYSGDRAQPQHF
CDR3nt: TGTGCCAGCAGTTACTCGGGGGACAGGGCTCAGCCCCAGCATTTT

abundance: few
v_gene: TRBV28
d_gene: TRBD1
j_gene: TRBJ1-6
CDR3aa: CASSSGQLNSPLHF
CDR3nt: TGTGCCAGCAGTTCGGGACAGCTTAATTCACCCCTCCACTTT

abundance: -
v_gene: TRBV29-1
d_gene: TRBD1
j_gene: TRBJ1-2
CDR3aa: CSADRGERSGYTF
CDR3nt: TGCAGCGCAGACAGGGGAGAAAGGTCAGGCTACACCTTC

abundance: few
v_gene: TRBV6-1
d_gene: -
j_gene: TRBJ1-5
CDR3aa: CASRPTLGQPQHF
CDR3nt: TGTGCCAGCAGACCGACACTGGGTCAGCCCCAGCATTTT